The rows below give T cell receptor beta chains drawn from one sample of a study of cytomegalovirus exposure and HLA in healthy donors. Assay: immunoSEQ multiplex PCR; the TCRdb copy retains only in-frame clones and omits some. Of fewer than 200,000 clones listed, around 77% are singletons. The source material was PBMCs. The source of these receptors is a man between 25 and 39 years old in good health and CMV-seropositive. Each CDR3 is given with its conserved first and last residue. The D gene is left open where the match is weak. Where a row states a size, it is once, few, many or the class of an expanded clone; other rows omit it.

clone_size	d_call	v_call	j_call	cdr3_nt	cdr3_aa
.	TRBD2	TRBV7-6	TRBJ2-5	TGTGCCAGCAGCTTACTAGCGGGGGATTCAATAGGAACCCAGTACTTC	CASSLLAGDSIGTQYF
.	.	TRBV30	TRBJ1-4	TGTGCCTGGAGGTTTGGAGGCAGCCATGAAAAACTGTTTTTT	CAWRFGGSHEKLFF
.	.	TRBV7-2	TRBJ1-6	TGTGCCAGCAGCTTGCAGGACAGCAGGGCTCGTAATTCACCCCTCCACTTT	CASSLQDSRARNSPLHF
.	.	TRBV4-1	TRBJ1-2	TGCGCCAGCAGCCAAAGTACCGGGAACCCGTATGGCTACACCTTC	CASSQSTGNPYGYTF
once	.	TRBV25-1	TRBJ1-5	TGTGCCAGCAGTGAACAGGAGGGCAATCAGCCCCAGCATTTT	CASSEQEGNQPQHF
once	.	TRBV30	TRBJ2-3	TGTGCCTGGAGTGTAAAGTGGCGGGGGCAGGACACAGATACGCAGTATTTT	CAWSVKWRGQDTDTQYF
.	.	TRBV19	TRBJ2-1	TGTGCCAGTAGTCGACAGGCTTCCTACAATGAGCAGTTCTTC	CASSRQASYNEQFF
.	.	TRBV29-1	TRBJ2-2	TGCAGCGTTGGTTCGGGGGCCGGGGAGCTGTTTTTT	CSVGSGAGELFF
.	.	TRBV6-5	TRBJ1-2	TGTGCCAGCAGTTACGGTATCAGGGTCCATGGCTACACCTTC	CASSYGIRVHGYTF
.	TRBD1	TRBV6-6	TRBJ2-7	TGTGCCAGCAGTTTGGGACAGACTTTACGTGGTGAGCAGTACTTC	CASSLGQTLRGEQYF
.	.	TRBV10-3	TRBJ2-3	TGTGCCATCAGTGAGGCACAGGGTAGCACAGATACGCAGTATTTT	CAISEAQGSTDTQYF
.	.	TRBV7-9	TRBJ2-7	TGTGCCAGCAGCGGGGAGTACGAGCAGTACTTC	CASSGEYEQYF
.	TRBD2	TRBV5-1	TRBJ2-7	TGCGCCAGCAGCCCGGGACTAGCGGACTACGAGCAGTACTTC	CASSPGLADYEQYF
.	TRBD2	TRBV6-5	TRBJ2-7	TGTGCCAGCACTCCGACTAGCGGGGTGGTCCACGAGCAGTACTTC	CASTPTSGVVHEQYF
.	TRBD1	TRBV28	TRBJ1-2	TGTGCCAGCAGAACCGACGGGACAGGGTGGAAGAGGGGCTACACCTTC	CASRTDGTGWKRGYTF
.	.	TRBV7-9	TRBJ2-7	TGTGCCAGCAGCTGGCTAGAGGGCGAGCAGTACTTC	CASSWLEGEQYF
.	TRBD2	TRBV7-3	TRBJ2-5	TGTGCCAGCAGTCCCAGCGGGGGGGCAAGAGAGACCCAGTACTTC	CASSPSGGARETQYF
few	.	TRBV9	TRBJ2-6	TGTGCCAGCAGCCCTGTCAGGTCTGGGGCCAACGTCCTGACTTTC	CASSPVRSGANVLTF
.	.	TRBV5-1	TRBJ2-1	TGCGCCAGCAGCTTGGGGACAGCGAACAATGAGCAGTTCTTC	CASSLGTANNEQFF
.	TRBD1	TRBV19	TRBJ1-1	TGTGCCAGTAGGTCCGGGACAGAAGACACTGAAGCTTTCTTT	CASRSGTEDTEAFF
.	.	TRBV19	TRBJ1-6	TGTGCCAGCGCACGGGGGTCGGATTCACCCCTCCACTTT	CASARGSDSPLHF
.	TRBD2	TRBV10-3	TRBJ2-5	TGTGCCATCAGTGGGATTAGCGGGGGGGAAAAGCCGGTCCAAGAGACCCAGTACTTC	CAISGISGGEKPVQETQYF
once	.	TRBV5-4	TRBJ2-7	TGTGCCAGCAGCTCAGGAGGACTGAACGCCTACGAGCAGTACTTC	CASSSGGLNAYEQYF
.	TRBD1	TRBV15	TRBJ2-6	TGTGCCACCGAGAGGGGGCGGTCTGGGGCCAACGTCCTGACTTTC	CATERGRSGANVLTF
.	.	TRBV29-1	TRBJ2-7	TGCAGCGTTGACTTAAGCGGCCTATACGAGCAGTACTTC	CSVDLSGLYEQYF
.	.	TRBV7-8	TRBJ1-6	TGTGCCAGCAGCTTAATCCTCCGCTTGGGGGGTAATTCACCCCTCCACTTT	CASSLILRLGGNSPLHF
.	TRBD2	TRBV6-1	TRBJ2-6	TGTGCCAGCAGTGAATACAGCGGGGGCCTTTCTGGGGCCAACGTCCTGACTTTC	CASSEYSGGLSGANVLTF
.	TRBD2	TRBV27	TRBJ2-3	TGTGCCAGCAGCCCCTACCGGGGGGATAGCACAGATACGCAGTATTTT	CASSPYRGDSTDTQYF
few	.	TRBV7-2	TRBJ1-6	TGTGCCAGCAGGTCAAGGACCGGGGGGAATTCACCCCTCCACTTT	CASRSRTGGNSPLHF
few	.	TRBV5-4	TRBJ1-4	TGTGCCAGCGGAACAGGGTGGGATGAAAAACTGTTTTTT	CASGTGWDEKLFF
.	.	TRBV21-1	TRBJ2-3	TGTGCCAGCAGCCACCGGGCCGTGACAGGAATAAAATTAGTTAGCACAGATACGCAGTATTTT	CASSHRAVTGIKLVSTDTQYF
.	.	TRBV18	TRBJ1-1	TGTGCCAGCTCATCAGGTGAGACTGAAGCTTTCTTT	CASSSGETEAFF
.	.	TRBV28	TRBJ1-4	TGTGCCAGCAGCACAGGGCGGGCTAATGAAAAACTGTTTTTT	CASSTGRANEKLFF
.	.	TRBV28	TRBJ1-1	TGTGCCAGCAGCCATAGGCTGGGAGGCACTGAAGCTTTCTTT	CASSHRLGGTEAFF
.	.	TRBV7-8	TRBJ2-7	TGTGCCAGCAGCTTAGTAGGGGGGGCACAGGTAACCTACGAGCAGTACTTC	CASSLVGGAQVTYEQYF
.	TRBD1	TRBV19	TRBJ2-7	TGTGCCAGTACCGCACAGGGGGCGCGGGAGCAGTACTTC	CASTAQGAREQYF
.	.	TRBV19	TRBJ1-4	TGTGCCAGTAGTGGACTGACAACTAATGAAAAACTGTTTTTT	CASSGLTTNEKLFF
once	.	TRBV6-1	TRBJ1-5	TGTGCCAGCAGTGAGATAAGGACAAGGAATCAGCCCCAGCATTTT	CASSEIRTRNQPQHF
.	TRBD1	TRBV7-9	TRBJ1-2	TGTGCCAGCAGCTCCTTGGGGACAGGGGGCCCTCCGCCTGGCTACACCTTC	CASSSLGTGGPPPGYTF
.	TRBD2	TRBV27	TRBJ2-1	TGTGCCAGCAGTCCACGGACTAGCGGGGGGTGGGATGAGCAGTTCTTC	CASSPRTSGGWDEQFF
.	TRBD2	TRBV14	TRBJ2-7	TGTGCCAGCAGCCTGGGACTAGCGTCCTACGAGCAGTACTTC	CASSLGLASYEQYF
.	TRBD1	TRBV4-1	TRBJ2-7	TGCGCCAGCAGCCCCTTACCGGGACAGGGGTGGAACGAGCAGTACTTC	CASSPLPGQGWNEQYF
.	TRBD1	TRBV4-1	TRBJ1-6	TGCGCCAGCAGCCAAGACCGGACAGGGGGGATTTCACCCCTCCACTTT	CASSQDRTGGISPLHF
once	TRBD1	TRBV5-4	TRBJ2-3	TGTGCCAGCAGCCCGACAGGGGATTTCGGAAATACGCAGTATTTT	CASSPTGDFGNTQYF
.	.	TRBV11-2	TRBJ2-7	TGTGCCAGCAGCTTAGAGCGGGCCTACGAGCAGTACTTC	CASSLERAYEQYF
.	TRBD1	TRBV5-1	TRBJ2-3	TGCGCCAGCAGACCTTCTACAGGGGGCCTTTCCACAGATACGCAGTATTTT	CASRPSTGGLSTDTQYF
.	TRBD2	TRBV9	TRBJ2-2	TGTGCCAGCAGCGTCGCTAGCGGGGGGGGCGGGGAGCTGTTTTTT	CASSVASGGGGELFF
.	TRBD1	TRBV4-2	TRBJ1-4	TGTGCCAGCAGCCAAGATGGAGGGACAGCTAATGAAAAACTGTTTTTT	CASSQDGGTANEKLFF